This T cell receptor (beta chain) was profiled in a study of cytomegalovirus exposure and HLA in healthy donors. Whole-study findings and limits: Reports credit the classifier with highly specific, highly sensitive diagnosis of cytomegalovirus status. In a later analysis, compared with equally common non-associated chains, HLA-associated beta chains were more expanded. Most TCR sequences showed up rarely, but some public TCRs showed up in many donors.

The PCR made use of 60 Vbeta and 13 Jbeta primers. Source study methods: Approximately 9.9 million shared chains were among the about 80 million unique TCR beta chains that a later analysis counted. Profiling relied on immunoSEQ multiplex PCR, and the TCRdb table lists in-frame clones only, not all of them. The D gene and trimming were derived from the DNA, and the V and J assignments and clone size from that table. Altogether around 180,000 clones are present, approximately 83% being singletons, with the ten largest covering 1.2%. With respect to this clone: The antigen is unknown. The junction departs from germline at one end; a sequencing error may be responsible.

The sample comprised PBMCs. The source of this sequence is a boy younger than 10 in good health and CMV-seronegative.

CDR3 residues: CASSLAEGYYGQYF. The CDR3 nucleotides read TGTGCCAGCAGCTTAGCGGAGGGGTACTACGGGCAGTACTTC. The V and J genes are TRBV7-2 and TRBJ2-7, with a possible D match to TRBD2 (6 bases). The CDR3 covers 14 residues. CDR1 SGHTA and CDR2 FQGNSA come from the germline V gene.